This T cell receptor (beta chain) stems from a study of shared clonotypes between healthy human individuals. Regarding the study as a whole: Represented diversity (both genetic and exposure-history) was limited by the small number of donors. The naive CD4 repertoires of a few donors were compared, and roughly 5% of clonotypes were shared. Incomplete sequencing of sorted subsets was indicated by rarefaction despite large depth.

This clone is a singleton in its sample. What it binds is not known. The genomic DNA of each subset was split evenly across several immunoSEQ plates. TCRdb's table, derived via immunoSEQ multiplex PCR, lists solely in-frame clones and lacks some. Here the sample spans about 2.4 million clones, over 85% being singletons. From germline, CDR1 is GTSNPN and CDR2 SVGIG (reference sequence). V dropped 4 bases and J dropped 4 bases, with 14 bases sitting between them. This CDR3 region has 13 residues. The clonotype was recovered from a man aged 18 to 30 in good health. Some clones in this sample may be carry-over from other donors' samples. The chain has TRBV30 and TRBJ2-7, with D possibly TRBD2 on 6 matching bases. Sequenced input: naive CD4+ T cells from PBMCs. Subset described: CD45RA+ positively selected. In DNA form, the CDR3 reads TGTGCCTGGACGGGACTTGTGCGGTACGAGCAGTACTTC. This sequence encodes CAWTGLVRYEQYF.